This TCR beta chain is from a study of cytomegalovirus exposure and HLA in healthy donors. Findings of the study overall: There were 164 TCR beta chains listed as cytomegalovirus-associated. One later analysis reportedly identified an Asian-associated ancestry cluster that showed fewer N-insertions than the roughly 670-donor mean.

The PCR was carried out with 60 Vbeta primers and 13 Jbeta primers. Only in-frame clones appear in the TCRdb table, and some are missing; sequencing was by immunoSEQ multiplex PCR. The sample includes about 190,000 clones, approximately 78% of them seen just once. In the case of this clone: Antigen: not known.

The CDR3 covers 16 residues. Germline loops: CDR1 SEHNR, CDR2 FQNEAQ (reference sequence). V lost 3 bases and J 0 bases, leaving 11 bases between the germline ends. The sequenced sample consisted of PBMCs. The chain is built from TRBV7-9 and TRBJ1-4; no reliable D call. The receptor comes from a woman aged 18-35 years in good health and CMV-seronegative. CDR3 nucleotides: TGTGCCAGCAGCTTTCGAACAGCCGCAACTAATGAAAAACTGTTTTTT. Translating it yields CASSFRTAATNEKLFF.